Each of the 4 T cell receptor beta chains below was sequenced from the same sample in a study of blood T cell repertoires in COVID-19 (dated by TCRdb to the early 2020s). The library was produced with the immunoSEQ multiplex PCR assay. The source is immuneACCESS, and TCRdb retained only in-frame sequences with V and J called. Part of the clones is not carried over; for the studies checked, unresolved V genes explain less than half of this, and the remainder is unexplained. This sample holds a few hundred thousand clones; approximately 86% were observed only once. The ten largest clones add up to around 3% of the sample. Source material: peripheral blood. The receptors were gathered from a man between 60 and 75 years old with acute or convalescent COVID-19.

The CDR3 reads CASSWTDRNQPQHF. CDR3 nucleotide sequence: TGTGCCAGCAGTTGGACAGATCGCAATCAGCCCCAGCATTTT. This rearrangement joins TRBV6-5 to TRBJ1-5, with D tentatively TRBD1 (6 bases). Germline V gene data show CDR1 as MNHEY and CDR2 as SVGAGI. With 4 bases removed from V and 2 bases from J, the gap between germline ends came to 9 bases. The CDR3 sequence is 14 residues long.

This clone showed up just a few times. The chain combines TRBV19 with TRBJ1-6; D possibly corresponds to TRBD1 (5 bases). V lost 5 bases and J lost 6, with 14 bases in between. Germline CDR1 and CDR2: LNHDA and SQIVND (reference sequence). CDR3 size: 15 residues. Written as DNA, the CDR3 is TGTGCCAGTAGTCCCGACTCCAGGGTTAATTCACCCCTCCACTTT. Its protein is CASSPDSRVNSPLHF.

This chain links TRBV5-1 with TRBJ1-2, with D unclear. CDR3 length: 15 residues. Trimming cost V 0 bases and J 4 bases, with 13 bases left between them. CDR1 is SGHRS and CDR2 is YFSETQ in the germline V gene. CDR3 coding DNA: TGCGCCAGCAGCTTGGTTCGGGGTAAAGGCTATGGCTACACCTTC. Protein sequence: CASSLVRGKGYGYTF.

The rearrangement joins TRBV28 to TRBJ1-1; 10 bases match TRBD1. V gave up 7 bases and J gave up 0 bases; unmatched junction bases: 8. The germline gives CDR1 MDHEN, CDR2 SYDVKM. The CDR3 consists of 16 residues. The CDR3 DNA reads as TGTGCCAGCAACACGGGACAGGGGCCCATGAACACTGAAGCTTTCTTT. It specifies CASNTGQGPMNTEAFF.